This T cell receptor (beta chain) comes out of a study of shared clonotypes between healthy human individuals. The wider study: Used for every donor were three CD4 naive, three CD4 memory, two CD8 naive and one CD8 memory plate.

Points on this clone: Its antigen is unidentified.

The CDR3 covers 13 residues. Trimming cost V 2 bases and J 4 bases; bases outside gene matches: 2. The V gene's germline CDR1 is SGHRS and CDR2 YFSETQ. Generated by immunoSEQ multiplex PCR, the TCRdb table keeps only in-frame clones and is missing some. The table has some 1,900,000 clones, 85% to 95% seen once; the top ten hold 1.2%. Study-wide findings and caveats: Naive subsets usually exceeded memory subsets in estimated richness. Sorted-subset sequencing, rarefaction showed, was incomplete despite large depth.

Naive CD8 cells comprised CD45RO-negative, CCR7-positively selected cells, excluding terminally differentiated effector memory CD45RA+ cells. This sequence originates from a man younger than 35 in good health. Specimen: naive CD8+ T cells sorted from blood. This sequence joins TRBV5-1 and TRBJ2-7; 8 nucleotides line up with TRBD1. As DNA, the CDR3 is TGCGCCAGCAGCTTCACAGGGGGGTACGAGCAGTACTTC. Translated, it gives CASSFTGGYEQYF.